This TCR beta chain appears in the sequencing data of a study of cytomegalovirus exposure and HLA in healthy donors. Germline V CDR1 and CDR2: MNHEY, SMNVEV (reference sequence). The length of the CDR3 is 16 residues. The V and J ends lost 6 bases and 10 bases, in that order; junction bases with no gene match: 16. Study observations and caveats: Using a false discovery rate of 0.05, a later analysis showed that 15,000 to 20,000 TCR beta sequences were associated with HLA alleles. By a later analysis, the bulk of CMV-associated TCR beta chains appeared HLA-restricted. CMV antigen specificity was confirmed in vitro for a few CMV-associated chains.

The PCR was carried out with 60 Vbeta primers and 13 Jbeta primers. The repertoire was sequenced with immunoSEQ multiplex PCR; TCRdb's copy has only in-frame clones and lacks some. The data hold about 150,000 clones, with roughly 66% observed a single time. This clone was observed a few times. Antigen unknown. The clonotype was recovered from a woman aged 18-29 years in good health and CMV-seronegative. This chain links TRBV27 with TRBJ2-1; 9 nucleotides line up with TRBD1. Sequencing was done on a sample of PBMCs. The CDR3 coding sequence is TGTGCCAGCAGCCCTCGGGGACAGGGCGTTAAATGGGAGCAGTTCTTC. Its protein is CASSPRGQGVKWEQFF.